The count of the clone carrying this T cell receptor (beta chain) is one. This sample stems from a study of shared clonotypes between healthy human individuals. Here immunoSEQ multiplex PCR was the method, and the copy in TCRdb shows in-frame clones only, minus some. Seen here are approximately 320,000 clones, roughly 84% observed once, and the top ten hold around 16%. The receptor's source is a man younger than 30 in good health. The sample consisted of memory CD8+ T cells sorted from blood. Subset given: CD45RO+ cells pooled with CCR7-negative TemRA cells.

CDR3 in DNA: TGTGCCAGCAGTCTAATTACCCTTCTCACGCACTCTGGGGCCAACGTCCTGACTTTC. Its translation: CASSLITLLTHSGANVLTF. J is TRBJ2-6 and V is TRBV7-9, with unresolved D. Germline CDR1 is SEHNR and CDR2 is FQNEAQ (reference sequence). The germline V and J ends were trimmed by 6 bases and 0 bases, with 21 bases remaining between them. CDR3 size: 19 residues. Full variable domain (remainder filled in from reference TRBV7-9 and TRBJ2-6): DTGVSQNPRHKITKRGQNVTFRCDPISEHNRLYWYRQTLGQGPEFLTYFQNEAQLEKSRLLSDRFSAERPKGSFSTLEIQRTEQGDSAMYLCASSLITLLTHSGANVLTFGAGSRLTVL.